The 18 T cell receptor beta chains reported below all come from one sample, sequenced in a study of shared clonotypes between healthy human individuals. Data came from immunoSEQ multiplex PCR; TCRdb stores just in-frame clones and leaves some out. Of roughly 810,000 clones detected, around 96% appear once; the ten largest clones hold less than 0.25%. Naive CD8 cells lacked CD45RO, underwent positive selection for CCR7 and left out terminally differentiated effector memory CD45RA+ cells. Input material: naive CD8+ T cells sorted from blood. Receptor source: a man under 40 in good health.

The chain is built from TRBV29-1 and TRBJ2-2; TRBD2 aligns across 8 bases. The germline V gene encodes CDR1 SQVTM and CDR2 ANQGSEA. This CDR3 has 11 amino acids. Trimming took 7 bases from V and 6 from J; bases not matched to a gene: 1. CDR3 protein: CSAGRAGELFF. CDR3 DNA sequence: TGCAGCGCCGGGAGGGCCGGGGAGCTGTTTTTT.

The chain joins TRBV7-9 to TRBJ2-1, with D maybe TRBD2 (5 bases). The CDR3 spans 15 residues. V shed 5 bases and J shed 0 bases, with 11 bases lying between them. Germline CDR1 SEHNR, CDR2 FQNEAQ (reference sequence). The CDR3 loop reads CASSTSGNSYNEQFF. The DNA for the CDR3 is TGTGCCAGCAGCACCAGCGGAAACTCCTACAATGAGCAGTTCTTC.

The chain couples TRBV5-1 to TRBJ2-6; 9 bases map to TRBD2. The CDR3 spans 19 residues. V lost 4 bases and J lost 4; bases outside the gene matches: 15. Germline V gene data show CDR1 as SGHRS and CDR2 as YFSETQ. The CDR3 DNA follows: TGCGCCAGCAGCGAATATAGCGGGAGTGGTATTGTAGGGGCCAACGTCCTGACTTTC. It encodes CASSEYSGSGIVGANVLTF.

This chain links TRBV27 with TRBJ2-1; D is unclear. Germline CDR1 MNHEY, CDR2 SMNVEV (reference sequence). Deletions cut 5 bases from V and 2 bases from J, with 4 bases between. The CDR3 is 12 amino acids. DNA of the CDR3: TGTGCCAGCAGTGACACCTACAATGAGCAGTTCTTC. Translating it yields CASSDTYNEQFF.

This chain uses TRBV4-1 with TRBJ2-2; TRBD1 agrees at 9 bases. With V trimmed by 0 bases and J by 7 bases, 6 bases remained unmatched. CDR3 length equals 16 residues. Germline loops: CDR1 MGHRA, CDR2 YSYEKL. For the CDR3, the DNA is TGCGCCAGCAGCCAAGAGGTCGGGACAGGGCTCGGGGAGCTGTTTTTT. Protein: CASSQEVGTGLGELFF.

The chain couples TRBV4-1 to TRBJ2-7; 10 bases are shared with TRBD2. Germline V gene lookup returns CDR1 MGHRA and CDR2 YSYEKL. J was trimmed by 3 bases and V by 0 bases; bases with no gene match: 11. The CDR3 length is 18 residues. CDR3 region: CASSQDPMTSGLSYEQYF. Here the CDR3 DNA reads TGCGCCAGCAGCCAAGATCCCATGACTAGCGGGCTCAGCTACGAGCAGTACTTC.

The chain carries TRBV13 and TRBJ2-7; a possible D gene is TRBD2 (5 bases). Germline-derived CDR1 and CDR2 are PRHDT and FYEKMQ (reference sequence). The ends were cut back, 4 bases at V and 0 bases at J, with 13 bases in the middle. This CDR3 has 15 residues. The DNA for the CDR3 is TGTGCCAGCAGCTCTATTCGCGGGCCCTCCTACGAGCAGTACTTC. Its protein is CASSSIRGPSYEQYF.

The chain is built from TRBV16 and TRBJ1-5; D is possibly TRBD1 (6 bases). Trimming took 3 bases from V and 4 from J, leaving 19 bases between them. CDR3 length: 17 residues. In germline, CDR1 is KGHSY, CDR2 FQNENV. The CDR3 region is CASSHPDSRERNQPQHF. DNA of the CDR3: TGTGCCAGCAGCCACCCGGACAGCCGGGAAAGGAATCAGCCCCAGCATTTT.

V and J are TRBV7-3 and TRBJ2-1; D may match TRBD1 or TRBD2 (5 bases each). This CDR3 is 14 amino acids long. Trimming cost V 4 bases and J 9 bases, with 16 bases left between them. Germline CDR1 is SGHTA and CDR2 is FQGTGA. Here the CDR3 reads CASSSPDPGTEQFF. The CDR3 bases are TGTGCCAGCAGCTCGCCTGACCCGGGGACTGAGCAGTTCTTC.

The CDR3 protein is CASSPGPPRGNEQFF. CDR3 coding DNA: TGTGCCAGCAGCCCGGGGCCCCCCCGGGGGAATGAGCAGTTCTTC. The chain recombines TRBV6-5 with TRBJ2-1, with D possibly being TRBD2 (6 bases). Per the germline V gene, CDR1 is MNHEY and CDR2 is SVGAGI. CDR3 length: 15 residues. Trimming pared 6 bases from V and 7 bases from J, leaving 19 bases between.

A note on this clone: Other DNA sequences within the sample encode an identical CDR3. The CDR3 DNA follows: TGTGCCAGCAGTTTAGGGACAGGCTACAATGAGCAGTTCTTC. This translates into CASSLGTGYNEQFF. The V gene is TRBV27, the J gene TRBJ2-1; 8 nucleotides line up with TRBD1. The CDR3 loop spans 14 amino acids. J gave up 3 bases and V 2 bases, and 0 bases lay outside the gene matches. CDR1 MNHEY and CDR2 SMNVEV come from the germline V gene (reference sequence).

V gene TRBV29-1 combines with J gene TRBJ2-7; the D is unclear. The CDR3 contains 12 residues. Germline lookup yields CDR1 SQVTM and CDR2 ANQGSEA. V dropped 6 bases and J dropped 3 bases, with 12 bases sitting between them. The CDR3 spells CSVTGLDYEQYF. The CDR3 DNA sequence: TGCAGCGTGACCGGGCTAGACTACGAGCAGTACTTC.

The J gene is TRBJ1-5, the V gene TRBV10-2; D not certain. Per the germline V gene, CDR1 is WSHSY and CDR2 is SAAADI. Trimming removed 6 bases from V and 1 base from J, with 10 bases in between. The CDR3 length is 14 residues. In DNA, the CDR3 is TGCGCCAGCAGCCCCTCTGTGAGCAATCAGCCCCAGCATTTT. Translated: CASSPSVSNQPQHF.

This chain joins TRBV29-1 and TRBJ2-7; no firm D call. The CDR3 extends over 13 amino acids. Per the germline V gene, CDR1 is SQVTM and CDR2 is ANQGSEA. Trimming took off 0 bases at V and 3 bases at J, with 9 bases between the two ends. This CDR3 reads CSVEDQRRYEQYF. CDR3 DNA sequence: TGCAGCGTTGAAGATCAAAGGCGCTACGAGCAGTACTTC.

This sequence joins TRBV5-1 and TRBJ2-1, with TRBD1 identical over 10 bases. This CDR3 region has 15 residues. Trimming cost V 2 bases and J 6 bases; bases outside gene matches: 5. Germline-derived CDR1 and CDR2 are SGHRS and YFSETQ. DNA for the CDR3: TGCGCCAGCAGCTTCACCGGGACAGGGGTCAATGAGCAGTTCTTC. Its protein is CASSFTGTGVNEQFF. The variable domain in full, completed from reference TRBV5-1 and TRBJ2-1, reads KAGVTQTPRYLIKTRGQQVTLSCSPISGHRSVSWYQQTPGQGLQFLFEYFSETQRNKGNFPGRFSGRQFSNSRSEMNVSTLELGDSALYLCASSFTGTGVNEQFFGPGTRLTVL.

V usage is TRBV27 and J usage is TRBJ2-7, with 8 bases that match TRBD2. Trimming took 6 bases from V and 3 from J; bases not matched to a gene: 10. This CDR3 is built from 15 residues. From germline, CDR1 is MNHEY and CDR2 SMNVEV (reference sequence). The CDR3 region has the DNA TGTGCCAGCAGGGAAGAAGGACTAGCCGACTACGAGCAGTACTTC. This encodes CASREEGLADYEQYF.

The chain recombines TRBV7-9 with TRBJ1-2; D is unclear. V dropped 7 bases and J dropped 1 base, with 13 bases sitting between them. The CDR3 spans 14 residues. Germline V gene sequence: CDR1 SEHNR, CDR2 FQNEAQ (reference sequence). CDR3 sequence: CASNLPEINYGYTF. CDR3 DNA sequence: TGTGCCAGCAATTTACCTGAAATTAACTATGGCTACACCTTC.

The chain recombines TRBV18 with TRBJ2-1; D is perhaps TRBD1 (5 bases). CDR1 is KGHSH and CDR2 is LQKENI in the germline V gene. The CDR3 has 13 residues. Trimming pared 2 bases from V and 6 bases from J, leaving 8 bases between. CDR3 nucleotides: TGTGCCAGCTCACCAGGGGCTACCAATGAGCAGTTCTTC. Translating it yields CASSPGATNEQFF. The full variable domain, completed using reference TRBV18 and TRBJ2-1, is NAGVMQNPRHLVRRRGQEARLRCSPMKGHSHVYWYRQLPEEGLKFMVYLQKENIIDESGMPKERFSAEFPKEGPSILRIQQVVRGDSAAYFCASSPGATNEQFFGPGTRLTVL.